The 8 T cell receptor beta chains below all came from one sample that was sequenced in a study of shared clonotypes between healthy human individuals. Generated by immunoSEQ multiplex PCR, the TCRdb table keeps only in-frame clones and is missing some. The table lists about 340,000 clones, about 73% of them singletons. The sample comprised memory CD4+ T cells sorted from blood. Specified subset: CD45RA-negative fraction. These receptors came from a man between 25 and 39 years old in good health.

V is TRBV5-1 and J is TRBJ1-6, with TRBD1 matching over 7 bases. Trimming at V came to 4 bases and at J to 10 bases, leaving 14 bases not matched to a gene. Germline V gene sequence: CDR1 SGHRS, CDR2 YFSETQ. The CDR3 length is 16 residues. The CDR3 region is CASSVGTASLGSPLHF. CDR3 bases: TGCGCCAGCAGCGTGGGGACAGCCAGTCTTGGATCACCCCTCCACTTT.

The sample holds a few counts of this clone. Within the sample, other DNA sequences also encode this same CDR3. This sequence joins TRBV7-9 and TRBJ1-1; D uncertain. The length of the CDR3 is 12 residues. Germline lookup yields CDR1 SEHNR and CDR2 FQNEAQ (reference sequence). Trimming stripped 5 bases from V and 1 base from J, with 5 bases between. The CDR3 here is CASSPRNTEAFF. The CDR3 coding sequence is TGTGCCAGCAGCCCCAGGAACACTGAAGCTTTCTTT.

The chain couples TRBV7-2 to TRBJ2-4; D may be TRBD1 (5 bases). CDR1 and CDR2 (germline): SGHTA, FQGNSA. The length of the CDR3 is 18 residues. Trimming took off 0 bases at V and 0 bases at J, with 15 bases between the two ends. This chain's CDR3 is CASSLAPRGALAKNIQYF. CDR3 coding DNA: TGTGCCAGCAGCTTAGCGCCAAGGGGCGCCCTAGCCAAAAACATTCAGTACTTC.

V and J are TRBV5-1 and TRBJ1-1, with a weak D call TRBD1 (6 bases). Germline CDR1 is SGHRS and CDR2 is YFSETQ. V was shortened by 2 bases and J by 0 bases, with 8 bases between the two germline ends. The length of the CDR3 is 14 residues. CDR3 bases: TGCGCCAGCAGCTTTGGGGGCATGAACACTGAAGCTTTCTTT. Translation gives CASSFGGMNTEAFF. Combining the CDR3 with reference TRBV5-1 and TRBJ1-1 gives the whole variable domain KAGVTQTPRYLIKTRGQQVTLSCSPISGHRSVSWYQQTPGQGLQFLFEYFSETQRNKGNFPGRFSGRQFSNSRSEMNVSTLELGDSALYLCASSFGGMNTEAFFGQGTRLTVV.

The gene calls are TRBV11-2 and TRBJ2-1; D is undetermined. Looked up from germline, CDR1 is SGHAT and CDR2 is FQNNGV. This CDR3 has 16 residues. Trimming took off 6 bases at V and 4 bases at J, with 19 bases between the two ends. The CDR3 bases are TGTGCCAGCAGAGATTGGACCCGAAGACTTTACAATGAGCAGTTCTTC. Its protein is CASRDWTRRLYNEQFF.

A single count supports this clone. V and J are TRBV6-6 and TRBJ1-1, with D perhaps TRBD1 (6 bases). This CDR3 has 14 residues. Trimming took off 6 bases at V and 5 bases at J, with 16 bases between the two ends. Germline CDR1 reads MNHNY; CDR2 reads SVGAGI (reference sequence). CDR3 protein: CASSPKGGYTEAFF. The CDR3 DNA sequence: TGTGCCAGCAGCCCCAAGGGGGGATATACTGAAGCTTTCTTT.

J is TRBJ1-5 and V is TRBV18; 8 bases agree with TRBD1. V dropped 2 bases and J dropped 7; count of bases not matched to a gene: 7. The CDR3 is 15 residues long. CDR1 and CDR2 from the germline V gene are KGHSH and LQKENI. The DNA for the CDR3 is TGTGCCAGCTCACCATACAGGGGGTCGGGGCAGCCCCAGCATTTT. This encodes CASSPYRGSGQPQHF.

This clone occurred many times. V gene TRBV29-1 combines with J gene TRBJ2-7; TRBD1 agrees at 8 bases. In germline, CDR1 is SQVTM, CDR2 ANQGSEA. V lost 5 bases to trimming and J lost 2 bases; unmatched junction nucleotides: 5. This CDR3 contains 13 residues. CDR3 DNA sequence: TGCAGCGTTCGGACAGGGAGAGCCTACGAGCAGTACTTC. Translated: CSVRTGRAYEQYF.